The 6 T cell receptor beta chains listed next were all sequenced from one sample in a study of T cells in Graves' hyperthyroidism and ophthalmopathy. The CDR3 regions of TCR beta were amplified from RNA transcripts. The TCR CDR3 was amplified in a first-round RT-PCR using the HTBI primer set. TCRdb itself ran the multiplex PCR reads through MiXCR, one entry per CDR3 protein. This repertoire shows some 490,000 distinct CDR3 sequences, around a fifth found once; its top ten account for approximately 54%. Sequenced: blood. These receptors all stem from a woman in her 70s with Graves' ophthalmopathy.

J is TRBJ2-1 and V is TRBV27; possibly TRBD2 for D (5 bases). V was shortened by 4 bases and J by 6 bases, with 19 bases between the two germline ends. The CDR3 extends over 16 amino acids. Germline loops: CDR1 MNHEY, CDR2 SMNVEV (reference sequence). The DNA of the CDR3 is TGTGCCAGCAGTTGGAGGTTCCGTCCCCTACCCAATGAGCAGTTCTTC. The encoded protein is CASSWRFRPLPNEQFF.

The chain uses TRBV20-1 and TRBJ1-4, with D unclear. This CDR3 region has 13 residues. V lost 5 bases and J lost 3, with 10 bases in between. The V gene's germline CDR1 is DFQATT and CDR2 SNEGSKA (reference sequence). In DNA form, the CDR3 reads TGCAGTGCTCATGGCGCAGCTAATGAAAAACTGTTTTTT. Amino acids: CSAHGAANEKLFF.

V and J are TRBV6-1 and TRBJ1-2, with D uncertain. Germline values: CDR1 MNHNS, CDR2 SASEGT. This CDR3 is 12 amino acids long. V gave up 7 bases and J gave up 4 bases, with 10 bases separating them. The chain's CDR3 is CASTGQIYGYTF. The CDR3 DNA follows: TGTGCCAGCACTGGGCAGATCTATGGCTACACCTTC.

This clonotype was seen more than once but under ten times. The genes are TRBV7-2 and TRBJ1-1; D gene uncertain. This CDR3 spans 14 amino acids. Germline V gene sequence: CDR1 SGHTA, CDR2 FQGNSA. V was cut by 8 bases and J by 0 bases, with 13 bases left in between. The CDR3 DNA is TGTGCCAGCGCCCCAGCGGGAATGAACACTGAAGCTTTCTTT. As protein: CASAPAGMNTEAFF.

The rearrangement joins TRBV7-2 to TRBJ1-3; no firm D call. CDR1 and CDR2 from the germline V gene are SGHTA and FQGNSA. Between the trimmed V and J ends, which lost 1 base and 0 bases, there was a span of 7 bases. The CDR3 runs 15 residues. The CDR3: CASSLVSDSGNTIYF. The CDR3 DNA reads TGTGCCAGCAGCTTAGTTTCAGACTCTGGAAACACCATATATTTT.

The V and J genes are TRBV20-1 and TRBJ2-7, with TRBD2 identical over 13 bases. Germline CDR1 is DFQATT and CDR2 is SNEGSKA (reference sequence). CDR3 length: 16 residues. The junction had 10 bases not matched to a gene; V was cut back by 1 base and J by 7 bases. CDR3 protein: CSARGTSGRRFGEQYF. The CDR3 DNA sequence: TGCAGTGCTAGAGGGACTAGCGGGAGACGGTTCGGGGAGCAGTACTTC.